This T cell receptor beta chain is drawn from a study of technical replicates of blood from several donors. The ends were cut back, 8 bases at V and 3 bases at J, with 20 bases in the middle. Germline CDR1 and CDR2: PRHDT and FYEKMQ (reference sequence). The CDR3 length is 16 residues. The data were produced by immunoSEQ multiplex PCR, yet TCRdb's version contains in-frame clones alone and is incomplete. The table has under 65,000 clones, less than 90% seen once. The receptor's source is a human donor in good health. Some clones in this sample may be carry-over from other donors' samples. Input material: PBMCs. The chain uses TRBV13 and TRBJ2-1; D uncertain. CDR3 sequence: CASRTKVTGSYNEQFF. CDR3 bases: TGTGCCAGCCGAACTAAGGTGACGGGTAGCTACAATGAGCAGTTCTTC.